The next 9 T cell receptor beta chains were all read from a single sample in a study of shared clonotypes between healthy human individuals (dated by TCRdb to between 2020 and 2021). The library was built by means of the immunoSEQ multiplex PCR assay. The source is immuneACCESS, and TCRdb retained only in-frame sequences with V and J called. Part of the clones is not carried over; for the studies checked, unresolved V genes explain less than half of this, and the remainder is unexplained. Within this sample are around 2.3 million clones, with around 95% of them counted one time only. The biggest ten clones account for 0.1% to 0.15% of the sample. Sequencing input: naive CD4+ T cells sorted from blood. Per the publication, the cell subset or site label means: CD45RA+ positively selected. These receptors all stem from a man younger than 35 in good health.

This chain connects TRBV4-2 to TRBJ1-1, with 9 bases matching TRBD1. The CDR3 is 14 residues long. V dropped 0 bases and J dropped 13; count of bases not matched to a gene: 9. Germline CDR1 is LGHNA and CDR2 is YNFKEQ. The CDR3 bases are TGTGCCAGCAGCCAAGATCTTGGGACAGGGCGAGTTTTCTTT. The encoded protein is CASSQDLGTGRVFF.

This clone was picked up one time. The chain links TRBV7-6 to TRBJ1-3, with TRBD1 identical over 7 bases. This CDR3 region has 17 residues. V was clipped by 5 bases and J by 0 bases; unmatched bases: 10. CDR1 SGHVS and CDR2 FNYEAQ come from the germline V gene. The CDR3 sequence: CASSPQGTVGSGNTIYF. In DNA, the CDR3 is TGTGCCAGCAGCCCCCAAGGGACAGTCGGCTCTGGAAACACCATATATTTT.

The CDR3 region has the DNA TGTGCCAGCAGTGGACGGGACAACCAAGAGACCCAGTACTTC. Encoded protein: CASSGRDNQETQYF. The chain combines TRBV6-6 with TRBJ2-5; possibly TRBD1 for D (6 bases). CDR3 length equals 14 residues. Trimming stripped 5 bases from V and 0 bases from J, with 10 bases between. Germline lookup yields CDR1 MNHNY and CDR2 SVGAGI (reference sequence).

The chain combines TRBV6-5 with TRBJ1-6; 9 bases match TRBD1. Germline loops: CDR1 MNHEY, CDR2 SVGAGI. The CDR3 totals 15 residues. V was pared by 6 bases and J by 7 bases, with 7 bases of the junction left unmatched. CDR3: CASRYQDRGNSPLHF. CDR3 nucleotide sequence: TGTGCCAGCAGATACCAGGACAGGGGAAATTCACCCCTCCACTTT.

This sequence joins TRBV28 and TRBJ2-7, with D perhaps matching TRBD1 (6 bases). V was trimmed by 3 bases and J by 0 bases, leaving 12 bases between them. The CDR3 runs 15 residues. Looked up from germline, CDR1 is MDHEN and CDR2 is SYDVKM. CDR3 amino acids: CASSFPNRVSYEQYF. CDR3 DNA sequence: TGTGCCAGCAGTTTCCCCAACAGGGTCTCCTACGAGCAGTACTTC.

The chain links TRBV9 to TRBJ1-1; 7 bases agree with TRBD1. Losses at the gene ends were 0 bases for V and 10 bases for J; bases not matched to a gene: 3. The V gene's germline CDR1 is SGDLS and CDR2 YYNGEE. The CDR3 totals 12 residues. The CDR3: CASSVVEGAAFF. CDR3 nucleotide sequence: TGTGCCAGCAGCGTAGTGGAGGGGGCAGCTTTCTTT.

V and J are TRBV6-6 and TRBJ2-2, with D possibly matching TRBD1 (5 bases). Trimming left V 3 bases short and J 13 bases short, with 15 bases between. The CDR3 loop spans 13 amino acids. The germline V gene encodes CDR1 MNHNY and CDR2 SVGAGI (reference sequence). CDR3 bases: TGTGCCAGCAGTTATAGCAAGGGGCGCGGGCTGTTTTTT. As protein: CASSYSKGRGLFF.

The CDR3 here is CAWSVLGLTGELFF. The CDR3 DNA reads TGTGCCTGGAGTGTACTCGGTCTCACCGGGGAGCTGTTTTTT. J is TRBJ2-2 and V is TRBV30, with D uncertain. The CDR3 extends over 14 amino acids. The germline gives CDR1 GTSNPN, CDR2 SVGIG (reference sequence). Deletions cut 0 bases from V and 4 bases from J, with 9 bases between.

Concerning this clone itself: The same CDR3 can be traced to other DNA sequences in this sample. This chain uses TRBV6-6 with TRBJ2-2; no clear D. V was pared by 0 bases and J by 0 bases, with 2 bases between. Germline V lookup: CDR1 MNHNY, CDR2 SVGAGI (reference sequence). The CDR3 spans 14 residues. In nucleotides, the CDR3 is TGTGCCAGCAGTTACTCATCGAACACCGGGGAGCTGTTTTTT. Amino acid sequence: CASSYSSNTGELFF.